A selection of T cell receptor beta chains follows, all from one sample in a study of cytomegalovirus exposure and HLA in healthy donors. Sequenced by immunoSEQ multiplex PCR; TCRdb stores in-frame clones only, minus some. In the table there are some 41,000 clones, about half of which are singletons. Sequencing used PBMCs. The receptors here all came from a man in his fifties or sixties in good health and CMV-seronegative. Each CDR3 is given with its conserved first and last residue. The order of the fields is V gene, D gene, J gene, clone size, CDR3 protein, CDR3 DNA. D genes are given only for firm matches. A row's size may be missing; if present it is once, few, many or a size class.

TRBV6-5,-,TRBJ2-2,-,CASSSDTTGELFF,TGTGCCAGCAGTTCGGACACCACCGGGGAGCTGTTTTTT
TRBV28,-,TRBJ1-1,-,CASQGPATEAFF,TGTGCCTCCCAGGGTCCCGCCACTGAAGCTTTCTTT
TRBV10-1,-,TRBJ2-1,few,CASSESRSASSYNEQFF,TGCGCCAGCAGTGAGTCTAGGTCTGCTAGCTCCTACAATGAGCAGTTCTTC
TRBV5-6,-,TRBJ1-1,few,CASSYFDSPEAFF,TGTGCCAGCAGCTATTTCGACAGCCCCGAAGCTTTCTTT
TRBV6-6,TRBD1,TRBJ1-1,-,CASSYYRGNTEAFF,TGTGCCAGCAGTTACTACAGGGGGAACACTGAAGCTTTCTTT
TRBV9,-,TRBJ2-2,medium-sized,CASSPGSKFAGELFF,TGTGCCAGCAGCCCCGGGAGCAAGTTCGCCGGGGAGCTGTTTTTT
TRBV5-4,TRBD2,TRBJ2-7,-,CASSRTGTSGSEQYF,TGTGCCAGCAGCCGGACGGGGACTAGCGGGAGCGAGCAGTACTTC
TRBV27,-,TRBJ1-2,-,CASSPNRVGYTF,TGTGCCAGCAGTCCAAACAGGGTTGGCTACACCTTC
TRBV2,TRBD2,TRBJ2-6,once,CASSDIAGEAGANVLTF,TGTGCCAGCAGTGACATAGCGGGAGAAGCGGGGGCCAACGTCCTGACTTTC
TRBV7-2,TRBD2,TRBJ2-7,-,CASSLESAGVGEQYF,TGTGCCAGCAGCTTAGAAAGTGCGGGAGTCGGTGAGCAGTACTTC
TRBV10-2,TRBD1,TRBJ1-5,large,CASSEDRDQPQHF,TGCGCCAGCAGTGAGGACAGGGATCAGCCCCAGCATTTT
TRBV30,-,TRBJ2-2,-,CAWSGRILARGELFF,TGTGCCTGGAGTGGGAGAATACTAGCACGCGGGGAGCTGTTTTTT
TRBV5-4,TRBD2,TRBJ2-1,-,CASSLALAGANEQFF,TGTGCCAGCAGCTTGGCACTAGCGGGAGCCAATGAGCAGTTCTTC
TRBV5-1,TRBD2,TRBJ2-3,-,CASGTGLSTSDTQYF,TGCGCCAGCGGCACGGGACTATCCACTTCAGATACGCAGTATTTT
TRBV13,TRBD2,TRBJ2-5,-,CASSLGGEGQETQYF,TGTGCCAGCAGCTTAGGCGGGGAGGGCCAAGAGACCCAGTACTTC
TRBV27,-,TRBJ2-7,-,CASSPRRLEEQYF,TGTGCCAGCAGCCCTAGGCGTTTGGAGGAGCAGTACTTC
TRBV6-4,TRBD2,TRBJ2-7,-,CASSDIAGAHEQYF,TGTGCCAGCAGTGACATTGCGGGAGCACACGAGCAGTACTTC
TRBV30,-,TRBJ1-1,-,CAWSVRAFNTEAFF,TGTGCCTGGAGTGTACGAGCGTTCAACACTGAAGCTTTCTTT
TRBV6-5,-,TRBJ1-1,few,CASSYSGGDEAFF,TGTGCCAGCAGTTACTCAGGGGGGGATGAAGCTTTCTTT
TRBV2,-,TRBJ2-2,-,CASSEDITEDTGELFF,TGTGCCAGCAGTGAGGACATTACAGAGGACACCGGGGAGCTGTTTTTT
TRBV10-3,TRBD1,TRBJ2-5,-,CAISARTGGKGETQYF,TGTGCCATCAGTGCAAGGACAGGGGGCAAAGGAGAGACCCAGTACTTC
TRBV19,-,TRBJ1-2,-,CASHDRANSGYTF,TGTGCCAGTCACGACCGAGCGAATTCGGGCTACACCTTC